This T cell receptor beta chain comes out of a study of T-cell reconstitution after alpha-beta-depleted transplantation in children. Trimming cost V 0 bases and J 5 bases, with 6 bases left between them. The CDR3 contains 13 residues. Germline V CDR1 and CDR2: SGHRS, YFSETQ. This sample's TCRbeta library carried unique molecular identifier barcodes. From the PCR reads, TCRdb called clonotypes with MiXCR, one entry per CDR3 protein. The sample shows 450,000 to 550,000 distinct CDR3 sequences, roughly 10% of them seen only once. This clonotype was observed many times. The V call is TRBV5-1, the J call TRBJ2-1; no clear D gene. The sample in question was PBMCs, mostly from graft donor cells, obtained 180 days after TCRalphabeta/CD19-depleted stem cell transplant. The sequence was obtained from a female patient aged 2 to 10 who had a stem cell transplant for aplastic anemia, so the T cells may come from the graft donor. The CDR3 loop is CASSLGVNNEQFF. The DNA of the CDR3 is TGCGCCAGCAGCTTGGGCGTCAACAATGAGCAGTTCTTC.